Described below is a single T cell receptor (beta chain) sequence and its context. Antigen specificity is unknown. After re-calling the 5' RACE reads, TCRdb lists one entry per CDR3 protein, DNA absent. The ten most abundant clones cover approximately 3.5% of a sample with some 600,000 distinct CDR3 sequences. The CDR3 spans 15 residues. Germline-derived CDR1 and CDR2 are SEHNR and FQNEAQ (reference sequence). This sample is part of a study of T cells expressing NK-cell markers. Study-level background: Sorted CD3+CD56+NKG2C+, CD3+CD56+NKG2C- and CD3+CD56-NKG2C+ T-cell subsets were beta-chain profiled.

Study outcomes and limitations: Dominant NKG2C+ clonotypes made up about 1.0-7.5% of CD8+ T cells in a handful of donors.

The origin of this receptor is a man between 18 and 29 years old in good health. The rearrangement links TRBV7-9 to TRBJ1-5; TCRdb proposes TRBD1, but this gene call is untestable without DNA. Source material: blood T cells: a sorted CD56 or NKG2C T cell subset, CD4+ or CD8+ T cells, or bulk PBMC T cells (not recorded which). CDR3 region: CASSLGGTSNQPQHF.